Presented here are 14 T cell receptor beta chains from one specimen sequenced in a study of CDR3 diversity in severe acne. MiXCR, run by TCRdb on the PCR reads, gives a single entry per CDR3 protein. The repertoire holds fewer than 90,000 distinct CDR3 sequences, with around 53% as singletons. Sample: blood. The receptors come from a male donor in good health, without acne.

Concerning this clonotype itself: A much larger clone lies one base from this, so it may be a read error. The chain links TRBV5-8 to TRBJ2-1, with 8 bases lining up with TRBD2. The CDR3 has 16 amino acids. The V and J ends lost 3 bases and 6 bases, in that order; junction bases with no gene match: 11. CDR1 is SGHTS, CDR2 YDEGEE, per germline. CDR3 protein: CASSSTGLVASNEQFF. CDR3 DNA sequence: TGTGCCAGCAGCTCCACGGGACTAGTGGCCTCCAATGAGCAGTTCTTC.

This sequence joins TRBV4-1 and TRBJ2-3; TRBD2 aligns across 15 bases. The germline CDR1 and CDR2 sequences are MGHRA and YSYEKL. Germline trimming cut 2 bases from V and 1 base from J; bases unmatched to any gene: 4. CDR3 size: 18 residues. CDR3 amino acids: CASSQLGLAGGRTDTQYF. The CDR3 bases are TGCGCCAGCAGCCAACTGGGACTAGCGGGGGGCCGCACAGATACGCAGTATTTT.

Notes on this clonotype: The junction shows a germline mismatch at one end, possibly a read error. The J gene is TRBJ2-5, the V gene TRBV25-1; 12 bases fit TRBD2. This CDR3 is built from 15 residues. The germline CDR1 and CDR2 sequences are MGHDK and SYGVNS. The CDR3 coding sequence is TGTGCCAACAGTACCCTAGCGGGAGGGCAAAAGACCCAGTACTTC. It translates to CANSTLAGGQKTQYF.

This clonotype was detected many times. The chain recombines TRBV6-4 with TRBJ2-3; 12 bases align to TRBD2. V trimming: 4 bases; J trimming: 4 bases; junction bases outside the gene matches: 0. The germline V gene has CDR1 MRHNA and CDR2 SNTAGT. This CDR3 has 14 amino acids. CDR3 sequence (DNA): TGTGCCAGCAGTGGACTAGCGGGAGCAGATACGCAGTATTTT. As protein: CASSGLAGADTQYF.

This clonotype was seen more than once but under ten times. The chain's CDR3 is CASSSPGVETQYF. DNA of the CDR3: TGTGCCAGCAGCTCGCCAGGGGTTGAGACCCAGTACTTC. V usage is TRBV7-3 and J usage is TRBJ2-5; tentatively, D is TRBD1 (6 bases). This CDR3 is 13 amino acids long. Trimming took off 4 bases at V and 5 bases at J, with 11 bases between the two ends. Germline V gene data show CDR1 as SGHTA and CDR2 as FQGTGA.

The gene calls are TRBV29-1 and TRBJ1-1, with TRBD1 matching over 7 bases. The CDR3 sequence is 13 residues long. Per the germline V gene, CDR1 is SQVTM and CDR2 is ANQGSEA. The V gene end was trimmed by 0 bases and the J gene end by 11 bases; junction bases not matched to a gene: 9. CDR3 DNA: TGCAGCGTTGAAGAGCGACAGGGCGAGCGGGCTTTCTTT. It translates to CSVEERQGERAFF.

This chain uses TRBV5-1 with TRBJ2-7, with TRBD2 matching 8 bases. This CDR3 spans 14 amino acids. After removal of 3 bases from V and 0 bases from J, the junction contained 2 bases not matched to a gene. Germline CDR1 and CDR2: SGHRS and YFSETQ. CDR3 region: CASSYGTSSYEQYF. The CDR3 DNA follows: TGCGCCAGCAGCTACGGGACTAGCTCCTACGAGCAGTACTTC.

This clonotype occurred many times. The chain employs TRBV19 and TRBJ2-1; 9 bases are a match to TRBD1. The CDR3 extends over 15 amino acids. The J segment lost 2 bases and the V segment lost 6 bases, leaving 5 bases of the junction unmatched. Germline assignment: CDR1 LNHDA and CDR2 SQIVND (reference sequence). This CDR3 reads CASRDRDRAYNEQFF. The CDR3 nucleotides are TGTGCCAGTAGGGACCGGGACAGGGCCTACAATGAGCAGTTCTTC.

This clonotype was picked up many times. The rearrangement joins TRBV7-9 to TRBJ2-1; D is undetermined. Germline V lookup: CDR1 SEHNR, CDR2 FQNEAQ (reference sequence). Trimming removed 7 bases at V and 8 bases at J, with 12 bases between. There are 12 residues in the CDR3. CDR3 loop: CASTPLLHEQFF. The CDR3 coding sequence is TGTGCCAGCACCCCCCTGTTGCATGAGCAGTTCTTC. Complete variable domain (other parts from reference TRBV7-9 and TRBJ2-1): DTGVSQNPRHKITKRGQNVTFRCDPISEHNRLYWYRQTLGQGPEFLTYFQNEAQLEKSRLLSDRFSAERPKGSFSTLEIQRTEQGDSAMYLCASTPLLHEQFFGPGTRLTVL.

To note about this clonotype: Since a much larger clone is just one base distant, this may be a read error. The conserved final phenylalanine or tryptophan is absent from the CDR3, which likely points to a read error. V is TRBV4-1 and J is TRBJ2-1, with a possible D match to TRBD2 (5 bases). CDR3 size: 17 residues. CDR1 is MGHRA, CDR2 YSYEKL, per germline. The V end lost 0 bases, the J end lost 3 bases, and 15 bases lay between the germline ends. In DNA, the CDR3 is TGCGCCAGCAGCCAAGATCGGGCTCGAGGGAACTACAATGAGCAGTTCCTC. It codes for CASSQDRARGNYNEQFL.

The V gene is TRBV28, the J gene TRBJ1-2; D uncertain. V dropped 7 bases and J dropped 5 bases, with 23 bases sitting between them. The CDR3 extends over 16 amino acids. The V gene's germline CDR1 is MDHEN and CDR2 SYDVKM. The DNA of the CDR3 is TGTGCCAGCAAACCCGATCCCCCGTCGGGGATTTATGGCTACACCTTC. Translating gives CASKPDPPSGIYGYTF.

This clonotype was found a few times. The V gene is TRBV20-1, the J gene TRBJ1-4, with 7 bases matching TRBD1. Germline V lookup: CDR1 DFQATT, CDR2 SNEGSKA (reference sequence). V lost 7 bases to trimming and J lost 5 bases; unmatched junction nucleotides: 4. The CDR3 is 12 amino acids. In nucleotides, the CDR3 is TGCAGTGTGTCAGGGGGAAATGAAAAACTGTTTTTT. Encoded protein: CSVSGGNEKLFF.

The chain carries TRBV11-3 and TRBJ2-7; no firm D call. Germline V lookup: CDR1 SGHNT, CDR2 YENEEA. The CDR3 extends over 12 amino acids. V was pared by 2 bases and J by 5 bases, with 7 bases between. The DNA of the CDR3 is TGTGCCAGCAGCTTACGCGAGAACGAGCAGTACTTC. It is translated as CASSLRENEQYF.

The chain employs TRBV20-1 and TRBJ2-1; TRBD1 agrees at 8 bases. J gave up 0 bases and V 6 bases, and 10 bases lay outside the gene matches. CDR1 is DFQATT, CDR2 SNEGSKA, per germline (reference sequence). The CDR3 is 16 amino acids. This chain's CDR3 is CSASRADRGSYNEQFF. CDR3 DNA: TGCAGTGCCAGCAGAGCAGACAGGGGCTCCTACAATGAGCAGTTCTTC.